This T cell receptor (beta chain) was documented in a study of CD8 T cell repertoires and HIV-1 epitope variants. Study-wide context: Tested: three Gag epitope families, Nef HW9 and YT9.

This table comes from immunoSEQ multiplex PCR, and its TCRdb copy is limited to in-frame clones, with some not included. The sample lists over 2,000 clones, around 60% seen once, with 48% in the top ten. The CDR3 totals 14 residues. Trimming left V 6 bases short and J 6 bases short, with 16 bases between. CDR1 and CDR2 from the germline V gene are MNHNS and SASEGT. Concerning this clone itself: Its target is not known.

The specimen was cultured CD8+ T cells derived from PBMCs. This receptor was identified in a male donor with HIV. The rearrangement uses TRBV6-1 and TRBJ2-3, with a tentative D call TRBD1 (6 bases). CDR3 DNA: TGTGCCAGCAGACAGGGTGGATCGGTGGATACGCAGTATTTT. Translated, it gives CASRQGGSVDTQYF.